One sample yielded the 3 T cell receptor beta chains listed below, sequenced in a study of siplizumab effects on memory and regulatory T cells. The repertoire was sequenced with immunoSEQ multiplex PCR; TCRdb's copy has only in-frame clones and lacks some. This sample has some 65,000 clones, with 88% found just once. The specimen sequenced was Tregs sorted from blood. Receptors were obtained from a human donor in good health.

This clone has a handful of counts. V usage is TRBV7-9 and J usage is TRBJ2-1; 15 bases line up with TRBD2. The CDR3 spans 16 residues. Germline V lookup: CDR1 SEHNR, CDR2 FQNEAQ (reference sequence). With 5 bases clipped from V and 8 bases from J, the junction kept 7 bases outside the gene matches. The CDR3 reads CASSRWTSGRVDEQFF. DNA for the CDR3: TGTGCCAGCAGCCGATGGACTAGCGGGAGGGTAGATGAGCAGTTCTTC. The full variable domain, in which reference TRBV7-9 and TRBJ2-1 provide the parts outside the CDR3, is DTGVSQNPRHKITKRGQNVTFRCDPISEHNRLYWYRQTLGQGPEFLTYFQNEAQLEKSRLLSDRFSAERPKGSFSTLEIQRTEQGDSAMYLCASSRWTSGRVDEQFFGPGTRLTVL.

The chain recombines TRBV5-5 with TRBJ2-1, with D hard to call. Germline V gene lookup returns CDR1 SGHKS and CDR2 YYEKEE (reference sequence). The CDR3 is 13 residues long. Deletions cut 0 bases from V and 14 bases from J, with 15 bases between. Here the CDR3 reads CASSLVGIREEFF. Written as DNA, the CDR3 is TGTGCCAGCAGCTTGGTGGGGATTCGCGAGGAGTTCTTC.

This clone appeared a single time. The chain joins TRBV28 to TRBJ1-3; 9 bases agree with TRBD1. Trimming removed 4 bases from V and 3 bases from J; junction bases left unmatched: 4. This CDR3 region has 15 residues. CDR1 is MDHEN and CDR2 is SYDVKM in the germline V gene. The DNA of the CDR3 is TGTGCCAGCAGTTCCCGGGACAGGGTTGGAAACACCATATATTTT. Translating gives CASSSRDRVGNTIYF.